This entry is about one T cell receptor beta chain. Its antigen is unknown. There are 12 residues in the CDR3. Germline V CDR1 and CDR2: ENHRY, SYGVKD. V lost 3 bases to trimming and J lost 3 bases, with 5 bases between them. This specimen comes from a study of identical twins. Study results and caveats: Abundant beta clonotypes from cord blood bore fewer insertions; memory repertoires lacked this pattern. Conclusions relied on cross-sectional statistical analysis, not following the same donors.

Template switching, a step in the protocol, added a universal primer site, and cDNA carried unique molecular identifiers. TCRdb redid the calling of the 5' RACE reads with MiXCR, one entry per CDR3 protein. The data show around 680,000 distinct CDR3 sequences, over 8.5% seen once. This same sample was also part of a study on yellow fever vaccine responses in identical twins.

This rearrangement joins TRBV10-3 to TRBJ2-5, with unresolved D. The receptor was derived from a woman between 18 and 29 years old in good health. Material for sequencing was PBMCs. CDR3 protein: CAISDPEETQYF. The CDR3 DNA is TGTGCCATCAGTGACCCGGAAGAGACCCAGTACTTC.